Below are 15 T cell receptor beta chains sequenced from a single sample in a study of T cell responses to AZD1222 COVID-19 vaccine. Data came from immunoSEQ multiplex PCR; TCRdb stores just in-frame clones and leaves some out. The sample lists more than 150,000 clones, under 95% occurring once. Sequencing was performed on peripheral blood, taken on day 0 of AZD1222 vaccination. These receptors all stem from an adult in good health.

The chain is built from TRBV6-6 and TRBJ1-4; a possible D gene is TRBD1 (5 bases). The CDR3 is 14 residues long. Germline V gene lookup returns CDR1 MNHNY and CDR2 SVGAGI (reference sequence). V lost 2 bases to trimming and J lost 12 bases, with 16 bases between them. CDR3 sequence: CASSYTQGGDELFF. For the CDR3, the DNA is TGTGCCAGCAGTTACACCCAGGGCGGGGACGAACTGTTTTTT.

J is TRBJ2-1 and V is TRBV10-3; D perhaps matches TRBD1 (5 bases). Trimming pared 2 bases from V and 6 bases from J, leaving 11 bases between. Germline values: CDR1 ENHRY, CDR2 SYGVKD. The CDR3 runs 14 residues. The CDR3 sequence is CAISESGASNEQFF. The CDR3 bases are TGTGCCATCAGTGAGAGTGGGGCGTCCAATGAGCAGTTCTTC.

The chain joins TRBV6-1 to TRBJ1-4; D remains ambiguous. There are 15 residues in the CDR3. Germline V gene data show CDR1 as MNHNS and CDR2 as SASEGT. Trimming cost V 2 bases and J 5 bases, with 12 bases left between them. Here the CDR3 DNA reads TGTGCCAGCAGTGAACTAACAGCCCAGAATGAAAAACTGTTTTTT. Amino acid sequence: CASSELTAQNEKLFF.

This sequence joins TRBV7-3 and TRBJ2-7, with 9 nucleotides matching TRBD1. J lost 5 bases, V lost 4 bases, and 6 bases had no gene match. The length of the CDR3 is 14 residues. Germline V CDR1 and CDR2: SGHTA, FQGTGA. The CDR3 loop reads CASSSGQGINEQYF. CDR3 in DNA: TGTGCCAGCAGCTCGGGACAGGGTATTAACGAGCAGTACTTC.

The gene calls are TRBV7-2 and TRBJ1-2; no clear D gene. Germline assignment: CDR1 SGHTA and CDR2 FQGNSA. The V gene lost 5 bases and the J gene lost 12 bases, with 19 bases spanning the gap. The CDR3 covers 13 residues. DNA of the CDR3: TGTGCCAGCAGCCAACGAGGGTATGTGGGCCACACCTTC. Translating gives CASSQRGYVGHTF.

This clone appeared once. This chain connects TRBV28 to TRBJ1-2; D is ambiguous. The germline gives CDR1 MDHEN, CDR2 SYDVKM. With 3 bases removed from V and 5 bases from J, the gap between germline ends came to 4 bases. This CDR3 comprises 11 residues. CDR3 sequence: CASSFGYGYTF. CDR3 in DNA: TGTGCCAGCAGTTTCGGGTATGGCTACACCTTC.

This clone showed up just once. The V gene is TRBV9, the J gene TRBJ2-5, with 12 bases that match TRBD2. The CDR3 spans 15 residues. V was clipped by 1 base and J by 7 bases; unmatched bases: 5. Germline CDR1 SGDLS, CDR2 YYNGEE. CDR3: CASSVYGLAGSTQYF. CDR3 sequence (DNA): TGTGCCAGCAGCGTATATGGACTAGCGGGGTCGACCCAGTACTTC.

The chain joins TRBV5-1 to TRBJ2-1, with D perhaps TRBD1 (7 bases). The V and J ends lost 4 bases and 4 bases respectively, with 12 bases between them. This CDR3 has 14 amino acids. Germline assignment: CDR1 SGHRS and CDR2 YFSETQ. The CDR3 loop reads CASSPQGGYNEQFF. CDR3 sequence (DNA): TGCGCCAGCAGCCCCCAGGGGGGTTACAATGAGCAGTTCTTC.

The V call is TRBV11-3, the J call TRBJ2-7; D possibly matches TRBD1 or TRBD2 (7 bases each). The V gene's germline CDR1 is SGHNT and CDR2 YENEEA. V was trimmed by 1 base and J by 5 bases, leaving 24 bases between them. The CDR3 length is 18 residues. The CDR3 here is CASSLGWSGTVGSDEQYF. CDR3 sequence (DNA): TGTGCCAGCAGCTTAGGATGGAGCGGGACAGTGGGAAGTGACGAGCAGTACTTC.

This chain links TRBV19 with TRBJ1-6; D unclear. Germline V gene lookup returns CDR1 LNHDA and CDR2 SQIVND (reference sequence). Trimming pared 5 bases from V and 10 bases from J, leaving 18 bases between. The CDR3 covers 15 residues. This CDR3 is CASSPDGVMRSPLHF. As DNA, the CDR3 is TGTGCCAGTAGTCCTGACGGGGTAATGCGGTCACCCCTCCACTTT.

The J gene is TRBJ1-2, the V gene TRBV6-2 or TRBV6-3; TRBD1 might be the D (6 bases). The CDR3 has 12 amino acids. V dropped 6 bases and J dropped 11 bases, with 16 bases sitting between them. CDR1 and CDR2 from the germline V gene are MNHEY and SVGEGT. The CDR3 protein is CASSLRLQGYTF. The CDR3 coding sequence is TGTGCCAGCAGCCTCCGACTACAGGGATACACCTTC.

J is TRBJ1-4 and V is TRBV4-1; the D gene is possibly TRBD1 (5 bases). This CDR3 region has 15 residues. Germline V CDR1 and CDR2: MGHRA, YSYEKL. V dropped 0 bases and J dropped 3 bases, with 8 bases sitting between them. CDR3 nucleotide sequence: TGCGCCAGCAGCCAAGACGGGGCTTCTAATGAAAAACTGTTTTTT. Translating it yields CASSQDGASNEKLFF.

In DNA form, the CDR3 reads TGTGCCAGTAGTCCTAGTGGCACTGAAGCTTTCTTT. Translation: CASSPSGTEAFF. The rearrangement links TRBV19 to TRBJ1-1; D is ambiguous. The CDR3 totals 12 residues. Germline V CDR1 and CDR2: LNHDA, SQIVND (reference sequence). Trimming removed 5 bases from V and 4 bases from J, with 8 bases in between.

This chain connects TRBV14 to TRBJ1-1; weak D call: TRBD1 (5 bases). Germline loops: CDR1 SGHDN, CDR2 FVKESK. Trimming removed 8 bases at V and 0 bases at J, with 13 bases between. The CDR3 runs 14 residues. Written as DNA, the CDR3 is TGTGCCAGCGCCCAGGGAAGGATGAACACTGAAGCTTTCTTT. Translated: CASAQGRMNTEAFF.

The gene calls are TRBV11-3 and TRBJ2-2; 10 nucleotides line up with TRBD2. The CDR3 consists of 14 residues. J lost 5 bases, V lost 3 bases, and 0 bases had no gene match. In germline, CDR1 is SGHNT, CDR2 YENEEA. CDR3 residues: CASSFSGRTGELFF. The CDR3 DNA sequence: TGTGCCAGCAGCTTTAGCGGGAGGACCGGGGAGCTGTTTTTT. Filled out from reference TRBV11-3 and TRBJ2-2, the complete variable domain reads EAGVVQSPRYKIIEKKQPVAFWCNPISGHNTLYWYLQNLGQGPELLIRYENEEAVDDSQLPKDRFSAERLKGVDSTLKIQPAELGDSAVYLCASSFSGRTGELFFGEGSRLTVL.